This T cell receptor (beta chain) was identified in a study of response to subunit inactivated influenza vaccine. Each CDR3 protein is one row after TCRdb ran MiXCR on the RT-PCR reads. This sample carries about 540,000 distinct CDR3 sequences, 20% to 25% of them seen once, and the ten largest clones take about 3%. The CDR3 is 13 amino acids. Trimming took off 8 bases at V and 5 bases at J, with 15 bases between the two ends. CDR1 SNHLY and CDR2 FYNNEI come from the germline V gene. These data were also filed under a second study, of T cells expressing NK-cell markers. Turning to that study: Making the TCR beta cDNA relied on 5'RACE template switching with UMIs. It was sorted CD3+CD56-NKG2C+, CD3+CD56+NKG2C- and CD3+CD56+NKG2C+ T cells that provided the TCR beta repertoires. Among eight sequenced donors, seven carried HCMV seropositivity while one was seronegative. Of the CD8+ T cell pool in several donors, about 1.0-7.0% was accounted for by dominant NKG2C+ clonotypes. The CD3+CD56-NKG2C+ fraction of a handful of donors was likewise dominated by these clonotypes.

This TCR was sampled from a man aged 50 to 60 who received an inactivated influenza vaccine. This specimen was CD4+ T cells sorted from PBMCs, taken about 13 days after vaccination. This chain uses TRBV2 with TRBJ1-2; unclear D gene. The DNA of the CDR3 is TGTGCCAGCTCTTCTGCCCTTAGTTATGGCTACACCTTC. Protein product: CASSSALSYGYTF.